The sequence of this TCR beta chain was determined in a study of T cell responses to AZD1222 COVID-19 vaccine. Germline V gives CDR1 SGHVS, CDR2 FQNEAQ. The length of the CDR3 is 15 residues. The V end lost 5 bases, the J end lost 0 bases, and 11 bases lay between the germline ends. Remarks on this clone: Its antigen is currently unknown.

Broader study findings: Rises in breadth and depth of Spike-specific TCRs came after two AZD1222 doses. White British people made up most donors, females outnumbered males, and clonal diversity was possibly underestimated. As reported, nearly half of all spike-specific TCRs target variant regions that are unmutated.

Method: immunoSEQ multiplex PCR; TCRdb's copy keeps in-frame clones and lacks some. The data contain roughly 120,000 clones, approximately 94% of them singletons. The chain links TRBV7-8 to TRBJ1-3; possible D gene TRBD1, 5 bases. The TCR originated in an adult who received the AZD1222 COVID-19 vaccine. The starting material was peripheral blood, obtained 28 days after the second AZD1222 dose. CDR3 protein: CASSQGASSGNTIYF. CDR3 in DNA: TGTGCCAGCAGCCAAGGGGCAAGCTCTGGAAACACCATATATTTT.